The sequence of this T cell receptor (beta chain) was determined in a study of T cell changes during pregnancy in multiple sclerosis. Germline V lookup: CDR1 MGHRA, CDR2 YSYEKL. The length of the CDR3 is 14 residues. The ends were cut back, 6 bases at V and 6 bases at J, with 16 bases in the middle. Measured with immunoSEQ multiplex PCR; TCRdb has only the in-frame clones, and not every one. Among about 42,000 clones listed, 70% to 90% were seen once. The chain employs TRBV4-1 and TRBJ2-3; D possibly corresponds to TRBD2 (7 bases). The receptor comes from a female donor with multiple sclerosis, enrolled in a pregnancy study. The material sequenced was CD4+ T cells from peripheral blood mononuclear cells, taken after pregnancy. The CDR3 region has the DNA TGCGCCAGCAGGCCCGGGGGGCCGGCTGATACGCAGTATTTT. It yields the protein CASRPGGPADTQYF.